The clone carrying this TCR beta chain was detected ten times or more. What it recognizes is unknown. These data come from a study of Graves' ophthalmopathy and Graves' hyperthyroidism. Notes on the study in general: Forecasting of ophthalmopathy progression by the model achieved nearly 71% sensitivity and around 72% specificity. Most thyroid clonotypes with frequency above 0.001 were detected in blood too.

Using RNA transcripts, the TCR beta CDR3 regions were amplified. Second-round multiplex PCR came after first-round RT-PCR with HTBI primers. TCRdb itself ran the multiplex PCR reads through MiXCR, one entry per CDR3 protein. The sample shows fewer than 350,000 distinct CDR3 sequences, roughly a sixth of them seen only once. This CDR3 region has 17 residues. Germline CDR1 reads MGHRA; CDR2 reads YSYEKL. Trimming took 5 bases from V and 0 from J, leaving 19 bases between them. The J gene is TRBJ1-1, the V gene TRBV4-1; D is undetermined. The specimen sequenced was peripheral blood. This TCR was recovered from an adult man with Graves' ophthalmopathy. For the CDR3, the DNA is TGCGCCAGCAGCGAAAGATCCCGGACGGGTATGAACACTGAAGCTTTCTTT. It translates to CASSERSRTGMNTEAFF.